This record looks at one TCR beta chain sequence and its context. Its matching antigen is unknown. TCRdb reprocessed the 5' RACE reads via MiXCR and lists one record per CDR3 protein. The sample includes about 340,000 distinct CDR3 sequences, approximately 12% seen only once; the top ten take about 3%. The CDR3 loop spans 14 amino acids. The ends were cut back, 3 bases at V and 3 bases at J, with 12 bases in the middle. The data originate from a study of T cells after yellow fever vaccination. Regarding the study as a whole: Clones that expanded after primary vaccination mostly reappeared after the booster (over 95% CD4, 88% CD8).

The specimen comprised CD4+ T cells sorted from PBMCs, sampled 15 days after the yellow fever booster vaccination. This chain joins TRBV23-1 and TRBJ2-7; perhaps TRBD1 as D (6 bases). TRBV23-1 is assigned to the ORF class and has an uncertain function. The clonotype comes from a man between 18 and 35 years old who received the YFV17D yellow fever vaccine. The CDR3 bases are TGCGCCAGCAGTCACGGACAGACCAGCTACGAGCAGTACTTC. This translates into CASSHGQTSYEQYF.